This T cell receptor (beta chain) appears in the sequencing data of a study of cytotoxic CD8 clonotypes in ibrutinib-treated CLL. On the study more broadly: Mean per-sample yields comprised 255,043 productive templates and tens of thousands of productive rearrangements.

The table came from immunoSEQ multiplex PCR; TCRdb's copy has only in-frame clones and leaves some out. Altogether some 85,000 clones are present, roughly three quarters being singletons, with the ten largest covering just under 25%. This clone was recorded a few times. V trimming: 6 bases; J trimming: 5 bases; junction bases outside the gene matches: 8. The germline V gene has CDR1 MDHEN and CDR2 SYDVKM. This CDR3 region has 15 residues. This clonotype originated in a human donor with chronic lymphocytic leukemia. This material consisted of PBMCs, taken after 24 months of ibrutinib treatment. The gene calls are TRBV28 and TRBJ1-5; 9 bases align to TRBD1. CDR3 DNA sequence: TGTGCCAGCAGCACCGGGACAGGGCATCATCAGCCCCAGCATTTT. Translation: CASSTGTGHHQPQHF.